Below, 2 T cell receptor beta chains from the same sample are listed, as sequenced in a study of T cell clonality in common variable immunodeficiency. Study-level results: Reportedly, TCR beta sequences from common variable immunodeficiency showed fewer deletions and N-nucleotide insertions.

The data were produced by immunoSEQ multiplex PCR, yet TCRdb's version contains in-frame clones alone and is incomplete. The sample has some 11,000 clones, none seen only once; the top ten hold roughly 6.9%. No antigen has been identified for these receptors. The specimen was peripheral blood mononuclear cells. The receptor set was obtained from a human donor with common variable immunodeficiency.

With regard to this clone: The CDR3 end is not reached by the read, which stops 3 residues before it; the germline J gene fills it in. The chain recombines TRBV19 with TRBJ2-7; TRBD1 aligns across 10 bases. V gave up 5 bases and J gave up 2 bases; unmatched junction bases: 3. Germline CDR1 reads LNHDA; CDR2 reads SQIVND (reference sequence). This CDR3 has 14 amino acids. CDR3 DNA, as far as it was read: TGTGCCAGTAGTCCCGGGACAGGGGCCTACGAG. This sequence encodes CASSPGTGAYE. The entire CDR3 protein reads CASSPGTGAYEQYF.

This clone was counted only a few times. The CDR3 end falls 3 residues outside the read, so it is completed with the germline J gene. This chain uses TRBV19 with TRBJ2-7; 9 bases align to TRBD2. CDR3 length: 14 residues. Losses at the gene ends were 2 bases for V and 2 bases for J; bases not matched to a gene: 1. The V gene's germline CDR1 is LNHDA and CDR2 SQIVND (reference sequence). The part of the CDR3 DNA that was read is TGTGCCAGTAGTATACTAGCGGGACCCTACGAG. It yields the protein CASSILAGPYE. The entire CDR3 protein reads CASSILAGPYEQYF.